The present T cell receptor beta chain was sequenced within a study of blood T cell repertoires in COVID-19. Study details: COVID-19 samples, acute and convalescent, were from the United States, Italy and Spain.

V was clipped by 4 bases and J by 3 bases; unmatched bases: 4. The germline gives CDR1 SNHLY, CDR2 FYNNEI. This CDR3 spans 16 amino acids. Study processing details: Amplification from reference gene primers served as the basis for estimated nucleated cell counts. Assay: immunoSEQ multiplex PCR; the TCRdb copy retains only in-frame clones and omits some. The V and J calls and clone size were taken over from that table, and D and trimming were inferred from the DNA. Among 150,000 to 190,000 clones listed, 85% to 90% were seen once. This clonotype was obtained from a woman in her forties with acute or convalescent COVID-19. This chain connects TRBV2 to TRBJ2-1, with TRBD2 matching over 12 bases. The source material was peripheral blood. The DNA for the CDR3 is TGTGCCAGCAGTGGACTAGCGGGAGTCCTCTACAATGAGCAGTTCTTC. Translated: CASSGLAGVLYNEQFF.